The sequence of this T cell receptor beta chain was determined in a study of blood T cell repertoires in COVID-19. The overall study: T cells, B-cell-depleted T cells, or PBMCs supplied cDNA or gDNA.

Authors' data handling: Amplifying reference gene primers gave estimates of nucleated cell counts. The assay was immunoSEQ multiplex PCR, and TCRdb's table has in-frame clones only and misses some. That table furnishes V, J and clone size, whereas the DNA furnished D and trimming. Counted here are 350,000 or so clones, roughly 86% occurring once; the ten biggest clones make up over 9.5%. This CDR3 is built from 13 residues. The V and J ends lost 6 bases and 3 bases, in that order; junction bases with no gene match: 3. The germline CDR1 and CDR2 sequences are SGHTA and FQGNSA. The sample taken for sequencing was peripheral blood. This receptor was obtained from a woman aged 25-40 years with COVID-19, enrolled during active disease. The V call is TRBV7-2, the J call TRBJ2-5, with 8 bases that match TRBD1. CDR3 loop: CASRPQGEETQYF. CDR3 coding DNA: TGTGCCAGCAGGCCACAGGGGGAAGAGACCCAGTACTTC.